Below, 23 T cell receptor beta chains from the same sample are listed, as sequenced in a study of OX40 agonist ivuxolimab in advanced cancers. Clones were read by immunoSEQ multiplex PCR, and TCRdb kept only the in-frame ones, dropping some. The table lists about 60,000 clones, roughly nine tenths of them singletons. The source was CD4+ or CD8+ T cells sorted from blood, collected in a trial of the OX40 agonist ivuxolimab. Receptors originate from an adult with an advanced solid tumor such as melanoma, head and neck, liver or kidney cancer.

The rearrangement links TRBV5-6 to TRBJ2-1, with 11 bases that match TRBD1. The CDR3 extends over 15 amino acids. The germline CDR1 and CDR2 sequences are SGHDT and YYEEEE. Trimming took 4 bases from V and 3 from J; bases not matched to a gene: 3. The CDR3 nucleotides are TGTGCCAGCAGCCATGGGACAGGGGGCTACAATGAGCAGTTCTTC. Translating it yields CASSHGTGGYNEQFF.

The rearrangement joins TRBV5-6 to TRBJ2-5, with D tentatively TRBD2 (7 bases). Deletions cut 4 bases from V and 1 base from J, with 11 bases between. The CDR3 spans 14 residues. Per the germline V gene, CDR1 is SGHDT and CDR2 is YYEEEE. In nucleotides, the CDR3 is TGTGCCAGCAGCGGGGAGGGGGTCCAAGAGACCCAGTACTTC. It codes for CASSGEGVQETQYF.

The CDR3 DNA reads as TGTGCCAGCAGCGCCTGGGGGGGCTCCTACAATGAGCAGTTCTTC. Its protein product is CASSAWGGSYNEQFF. The chain joins TRBV7-9 to TRBJ2-1; 7 bases line up with TRBD2. Germline CDR1 SEHNR, CDR2 FQNEAQ (reference sequence). With 5 bases clipped from V and 0 bases from J, the junction kept 4 bases outside the gene matches. CDR3 length equals 15 residues.

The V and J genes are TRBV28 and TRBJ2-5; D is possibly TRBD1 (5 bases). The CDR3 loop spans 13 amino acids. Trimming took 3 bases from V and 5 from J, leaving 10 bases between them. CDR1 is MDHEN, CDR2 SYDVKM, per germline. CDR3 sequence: CASSFQGTETQYF. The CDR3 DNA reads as TGTGCCAGCAGTTTCCAGGGTACCGAGACCCAGTACTTC.

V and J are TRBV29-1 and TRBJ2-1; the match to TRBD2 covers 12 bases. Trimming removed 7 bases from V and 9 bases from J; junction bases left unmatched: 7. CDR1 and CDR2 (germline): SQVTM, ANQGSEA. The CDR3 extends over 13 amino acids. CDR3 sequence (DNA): TGCAGCGGGAAAGGACTAGCGGGAAGTGAGCAGTTCTTC. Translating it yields CSGKGLAGSEQFF.

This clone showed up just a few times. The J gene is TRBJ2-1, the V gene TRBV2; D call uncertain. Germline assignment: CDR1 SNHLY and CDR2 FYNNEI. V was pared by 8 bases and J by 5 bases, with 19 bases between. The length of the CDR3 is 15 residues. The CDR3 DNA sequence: TGTGCCAGCCAAGAAGGTATTACAATAAACAATGAGCAGTTCTTC. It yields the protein CASQEGITINNEQFF.

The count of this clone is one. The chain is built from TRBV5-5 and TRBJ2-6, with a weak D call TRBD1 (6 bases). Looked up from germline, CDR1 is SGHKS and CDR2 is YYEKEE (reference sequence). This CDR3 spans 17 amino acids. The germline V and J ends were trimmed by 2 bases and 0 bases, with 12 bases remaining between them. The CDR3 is CASSFSPGASGANVLTF. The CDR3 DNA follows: TGTGCCAGCAGCTTCTCCCCAGGGGCCTCTGGGGCCAACGTCCTGACTTTC.

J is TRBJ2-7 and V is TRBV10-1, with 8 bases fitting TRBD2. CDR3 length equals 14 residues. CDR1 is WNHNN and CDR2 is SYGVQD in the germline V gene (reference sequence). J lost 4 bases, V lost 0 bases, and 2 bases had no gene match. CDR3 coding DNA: TGCGCCAGCAGTGAGTCGGGGACTAGATACGAGCAGTACTTC. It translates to CASSESGTRYEQYF.

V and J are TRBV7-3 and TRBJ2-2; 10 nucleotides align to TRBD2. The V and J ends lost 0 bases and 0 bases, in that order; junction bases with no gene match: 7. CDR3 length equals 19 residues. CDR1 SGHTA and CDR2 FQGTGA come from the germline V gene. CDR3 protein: CASSLTVSGRSTNTGELFF. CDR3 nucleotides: TGTGCCAGCAGCTTAACAGTTAGCGGGAGGTCCACGAACACCGGGGAGCTGTTTTTT.

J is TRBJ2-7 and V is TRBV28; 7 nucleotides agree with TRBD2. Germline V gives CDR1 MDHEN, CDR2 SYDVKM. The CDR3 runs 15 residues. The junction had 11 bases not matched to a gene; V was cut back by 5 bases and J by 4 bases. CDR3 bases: TGTGCCAGCAGTCCCCCCGGTGGGACTACATACGAGCAGTACTTC. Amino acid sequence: CASSPPGGTTYEQYF.

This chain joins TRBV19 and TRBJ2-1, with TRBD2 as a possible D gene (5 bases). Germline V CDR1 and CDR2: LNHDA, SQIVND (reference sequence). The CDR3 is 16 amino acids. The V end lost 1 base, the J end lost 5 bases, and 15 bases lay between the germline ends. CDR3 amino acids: CASSIARSSVNNEQFF. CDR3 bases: TGTGCCAGTAGTATAGCTAGAAGTAGCGTAAACAATGAGCAGTTCTTC.

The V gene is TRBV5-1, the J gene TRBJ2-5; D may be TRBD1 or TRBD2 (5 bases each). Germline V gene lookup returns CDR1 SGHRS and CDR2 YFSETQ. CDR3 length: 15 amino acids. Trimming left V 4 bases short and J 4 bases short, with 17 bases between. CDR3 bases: TGCGCCAGCAGCCAAAGGGCGGGTGGGGGAGAGACCCAGTACTTC. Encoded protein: CASSQRAGGGETQYF.

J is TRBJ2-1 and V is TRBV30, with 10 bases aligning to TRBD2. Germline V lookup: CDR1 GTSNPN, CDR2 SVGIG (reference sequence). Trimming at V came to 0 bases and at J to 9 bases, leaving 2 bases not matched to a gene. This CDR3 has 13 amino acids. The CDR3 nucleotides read TGTGCCTGGAGTGTACTAGCGGGACTTGAGCAGTTCTTC. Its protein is CAWSVLAGLEQFF.

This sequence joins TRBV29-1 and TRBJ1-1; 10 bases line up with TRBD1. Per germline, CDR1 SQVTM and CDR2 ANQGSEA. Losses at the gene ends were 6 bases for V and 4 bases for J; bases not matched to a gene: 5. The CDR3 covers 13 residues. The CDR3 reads CSVKTGGPTEAFF. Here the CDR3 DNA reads TGCAGCGTAAAGACAGGGGGCCCCACTGAAGCTTTCTTT.

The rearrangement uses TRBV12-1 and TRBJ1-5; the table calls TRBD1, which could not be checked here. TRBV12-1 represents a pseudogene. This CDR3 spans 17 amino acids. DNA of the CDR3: TGTGCCAGCAGCTTTGCACACAGGCCGGATAGCAATCAGCCCCAGCATTTT. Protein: CASSFAHRPDSNQPQHF.

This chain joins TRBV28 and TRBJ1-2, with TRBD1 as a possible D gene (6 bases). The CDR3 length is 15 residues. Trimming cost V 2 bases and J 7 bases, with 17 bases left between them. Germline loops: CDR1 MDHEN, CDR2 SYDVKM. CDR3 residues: CASSLTTGRRGGYTF. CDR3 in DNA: TGTGCCAGCAGTTTAACCACAGGGAGGAGGGGTGGCTACACCTTC.

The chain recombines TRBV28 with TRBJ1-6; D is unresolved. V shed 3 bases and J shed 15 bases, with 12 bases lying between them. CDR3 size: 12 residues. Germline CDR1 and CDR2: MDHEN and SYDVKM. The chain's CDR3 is CASSFLYQVLHF. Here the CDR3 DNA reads TGTGCCAGCAGTTTTTTATATCAGGTCCTCCACTTT.

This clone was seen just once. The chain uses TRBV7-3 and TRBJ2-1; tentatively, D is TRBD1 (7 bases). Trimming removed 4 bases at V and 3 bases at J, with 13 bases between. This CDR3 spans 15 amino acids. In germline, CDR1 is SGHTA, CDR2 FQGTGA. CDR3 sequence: CASSSQGGGYNEQFF. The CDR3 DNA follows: TGTGCCAGCAGCTCGCAGGGGGGTGGCTACAATGAGCAGTTCTTC.

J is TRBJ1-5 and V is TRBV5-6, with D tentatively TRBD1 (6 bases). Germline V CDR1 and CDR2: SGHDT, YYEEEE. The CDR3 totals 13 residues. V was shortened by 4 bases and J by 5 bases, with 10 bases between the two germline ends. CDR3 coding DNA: TGTGCCAGCAGCAGACAGGAGTATCAGCCCCAGCATTTT. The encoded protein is CASSRQEYQPQHF.

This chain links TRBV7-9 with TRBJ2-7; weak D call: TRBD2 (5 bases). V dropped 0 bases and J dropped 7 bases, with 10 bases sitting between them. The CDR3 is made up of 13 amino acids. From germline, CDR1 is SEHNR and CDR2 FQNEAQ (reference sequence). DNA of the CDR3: TGTGCCAGCAGCTTAGCAGTTGAGGGAGAGCAGTACTTC. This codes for CASSLAVEGEQYF.

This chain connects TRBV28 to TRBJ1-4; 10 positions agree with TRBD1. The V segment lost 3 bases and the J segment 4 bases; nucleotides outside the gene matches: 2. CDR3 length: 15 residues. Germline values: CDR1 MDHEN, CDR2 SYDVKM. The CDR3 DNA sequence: TGTGCCAGCAGTTTCCGGACAGGGGGTAATGAAAAACTGTTTTTT. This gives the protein CASSFRTGGNEKLFF.

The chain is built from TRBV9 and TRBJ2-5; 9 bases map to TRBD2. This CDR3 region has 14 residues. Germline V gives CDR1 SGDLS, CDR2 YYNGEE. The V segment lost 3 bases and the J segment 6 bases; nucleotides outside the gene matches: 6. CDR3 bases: TGTGCCAGCAGCGGGCGGGGGGGCGCAAAGACCCAGTACTTC. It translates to CASSGRGGAKTQYF.

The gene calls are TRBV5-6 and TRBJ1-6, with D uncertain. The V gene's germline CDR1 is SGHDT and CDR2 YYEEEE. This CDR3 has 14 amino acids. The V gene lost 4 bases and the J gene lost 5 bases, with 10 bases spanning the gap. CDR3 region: CASSPIWNNSPLHF. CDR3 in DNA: TGTGCCAGCAGCCCGATATGGAATAATTCACCCCTCCACTTT.